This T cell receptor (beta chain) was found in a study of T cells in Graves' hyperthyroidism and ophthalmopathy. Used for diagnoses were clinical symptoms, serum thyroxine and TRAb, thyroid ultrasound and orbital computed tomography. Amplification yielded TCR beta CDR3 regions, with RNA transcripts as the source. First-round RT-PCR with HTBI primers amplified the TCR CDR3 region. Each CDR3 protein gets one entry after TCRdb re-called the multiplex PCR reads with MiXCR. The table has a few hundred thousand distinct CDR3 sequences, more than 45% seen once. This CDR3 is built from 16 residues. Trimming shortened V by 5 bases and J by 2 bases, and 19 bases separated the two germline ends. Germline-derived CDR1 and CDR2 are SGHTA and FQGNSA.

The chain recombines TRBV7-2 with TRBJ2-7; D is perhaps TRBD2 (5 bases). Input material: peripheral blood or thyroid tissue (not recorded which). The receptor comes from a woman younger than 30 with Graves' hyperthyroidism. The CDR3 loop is CASSNQIRESAYEQYF. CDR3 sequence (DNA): TGTGCCAGCAGCAACCAGATCCGGGAATCGGCCTACGAGCAGTACTTC.